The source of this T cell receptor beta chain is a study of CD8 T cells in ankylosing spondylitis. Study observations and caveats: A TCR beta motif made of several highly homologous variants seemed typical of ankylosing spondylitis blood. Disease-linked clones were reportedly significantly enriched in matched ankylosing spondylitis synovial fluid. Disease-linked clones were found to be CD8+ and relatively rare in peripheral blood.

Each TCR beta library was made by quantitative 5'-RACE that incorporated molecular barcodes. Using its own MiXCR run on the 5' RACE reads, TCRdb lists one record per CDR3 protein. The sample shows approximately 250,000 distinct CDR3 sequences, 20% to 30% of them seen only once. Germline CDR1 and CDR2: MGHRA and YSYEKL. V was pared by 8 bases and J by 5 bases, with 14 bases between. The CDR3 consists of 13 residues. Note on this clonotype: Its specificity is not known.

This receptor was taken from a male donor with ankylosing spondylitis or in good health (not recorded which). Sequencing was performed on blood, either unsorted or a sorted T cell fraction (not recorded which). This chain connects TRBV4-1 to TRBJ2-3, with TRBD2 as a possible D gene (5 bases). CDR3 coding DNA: TGCGCCAGCCGTCTGGGAGAAGAAGATACGCAGTATTTT. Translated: CASRLGEEDTQYF.